Detailed here is one TCR beta chain. V lost 4 bases to trimming and J lost 4 bases, with 14 bases between them. Germline V gene sequence: CDR1 SGHDT, CDR2 YYEEEE. The CDR3 covers 14 residues. These data belong to a study of shared clonotypes between healthy human individuals. Assay used: immunoSEQ multiplex PCR; TCRdb lists only in-frame clones, some missing. This sample yields about 2 million clones, of which roughly 94% are seen a single time; about 1.1% belongs to the top ten. Naive CD8 cells, CD45RO-negative and positively selected for CCR7, excluded terminally differentiated effector memory CD45RA+ cells.

The chain recombines TRBV5-6 with TRBJ1-2; D is unresolved. The sequence came from a man younger than 35 in good health. Material: naive CD8+ T cells sorted from blood. DNA of the CDR3: TGTGCCAGCAGCGGCGGCGATAACCCCTATGGCTACACCTTC. It yields the protein CASSGGDNPYGYTF.